One sample yielded the 5 T cell receptor beta chains listed below, sequenced in a study of blood T cell repertoires in COVID-19. The assay was immunoSEQ multiplex PCR, and TCRdb's table has in-frame clones only and misses some. The table has about 250,000 clones, over 75% seen once; the top ten hold approximately 9%. The sample consisted of PBMCs or T cells enriched from blood (not recorded which). These receptors all come from a woman in her forties or fifties with acute COVID-19.

The chain combines TRBV6-2 or TRBV6-3 with TRBJ1-2, with 7 bases fitting TRBD1. Trimming took 5 bases from V and 8 from J; bases not matched to a gene: 8. Germline V CDR1 and CDR2: MNHEY, SVGEGT. This CDR3 is built from 13 residues. CDR3 loop: CASSPGQFRGYTF. CDR3 in DNA: TGTGCCAGCAGTCCGGGACAGTTCAGAGGCTACACCTTC.

The V call is TRBV7-9, the J call TRBJ1-3; D not certain. This CDR3 region has 14 residues. CDR1 and CDR2 (germline): SEHNR, FQNEAQ (reference sequence). V lost 8 bases to trimming and J lost 4 bases, with 15 bases between them. The CDR3 loop reads CASVIEVEGNTIYF. CDR3 nucleotide sequence: TGTGCCAGCGTCATCGAGGTTGAGGGAAACACCATATATTTT.

The rearrangement links TRBV7-8 to TRBJ1-2, with D unclear. CDR3 size: 15 residues. Germline V lookup: CDR1 SGHVS, CDR2 FQNEAQ. V was shortened by 5 bases and J by 3 bases, with 16 bases between the two germline ends. The CDR3 bases are TGTGCCAGCAGCATGGGCCGGGTCGGGGACTATGGCTACACCTTC. Its protein product is CASSMGRVGDYGYTF.

The rearrangement links TRBV6-6 to TRBJ2-7; 8 bases line up with TRBD2. V lost 7 bases to trimming and J lost 4 bases; unmatched junction nucleotides: 6. The CDR3 extends over 13 amino acids. In germline, CDR1 is MNHNY, CDR2 SVGAGI (reference sequence). The CDR3 DNA follows: TGTGCCAGCACGAGCGGGGGAGGGTACGAGCAGTACTTC. Translation: CASTSGGGYEQYF.

In its sample, this clone was seen many times. This chain connects TRBV5-1 to TRBJ2-7; possibly TRBD1 for D (6 bases). The CDR3 contains 14 residues. Germline lookup yields CDR1 SGHRS and CDR2 YFSETQ. The V and J ends lost 0 bases and 4 bases respectively, with 11 bases between them. The CDR3 spells CASSLGGTTYEQYF. CDR3 sequence (DNA): TGCGCCAGCAGCTTGGGGGGGACAACATACGAGCAGTACTTC.